This passage covers 30 T cell receptor beta chains from one sample sequenced in a study of blood T cell repertoires in COVID-19. The method was immunoSEQ multiplex PCR; TCRdb's version includes in-frame clones alone and lacks a portion of them. The table has 110,000 to 150,000 clones, 80% to 85% seen once; the top ten hold around 8%. Source material: peripheral blood. The receptor set was obtained from a human donor in a cohort sampled during active COVID-19.

V usage is TRBV2 and J usage is TRBJ2-1, with D tentatively TRBD2 (6 bases). The CDR3 is 13 residues long. V lost 7 bases and J 9 bases, leaving 16 bases between the germline ends. Germline lookup yields CDR1 SNHLY and CDR2 FYNNEI. CDR3 coding DNA: TGTGCCAGCATCGGGCGGGGCAGCGGTGAGCAGTTCTTC. Protein product: CASIGRGSGEQFF.

A word on this clone: The identical CDR3 is also encoded by other nucleotide sequences in the sample. This chain uses TRBV2 with TRBJ2-5; TRBD2 matches 7 bases. V trimming: 2 bases; J trimming: 5 bases; junction bases outside the gene matches: 5. The CDR3 spans 14 residues. Germline V gene sequence: CDR1 SNHLY, CDR2 FYNNEI. In DNA, the CDR3 is TGTGCCAGCAGTGAACCGGGGGGAGGGGAGACCCAGTACTTC. Translated: CASSEPGGGETQYF.

This clone was detected only a few times. The chain carries TRBV7-9 and TRBJ1-2; D remains unclear. The germline CDR1 and CDR2 sequences are SEHNR and FQNEAQ (reference sequence). This CDR3 comprises 14 residues. V lost 3 bases, J lost 8 bases, and 16 bases lay in between. The CDR3 is CASSFSSEPSGYTF. The CDR3 DNA follows: TGTGCCAGCAGCTTTAGTTCCGAGCCGAGCGGCTACACCTTC.

This clone appeared once. The gene calls are TRBV11-2 and TRBJ2-1; D perhaps matches TRBD2 (5 bases). Germline assignment: CDR1 SGHAT and CDR2 FQNNGV. The V gene lost 2 bases and the J gene lost 0 bases, with 8 bases spanning the gap. The CDR3 sequence is 15 residues long. This CDR3 reads CASSLYSASYNEQFF. In DNA form, the CDR3 reads TGTGCCAGCAGCTTATATAGCGCCTCCTACAATGAGCAGTTCTTC.

This clone was counted a single time. J is TRBJ1-2 and V is TRBV19; TRBD1 matches 7 bases. The length of the CDR3 is 14 residues. V gave up 9 bases and J gave up 3 bases; unmatched junction bases: 10. Germline V CDR1 and CDR2: LNHDA, SQIVND (reference sequence). In nucleotides, the CDR3 is TGTGCCAGCCAGAGGGGGGACAGTTACTATGGCTACACCTTC. Amino acid sequence: CASQRGDSYYGYTF.

The genes are TRBV29-1 and TRBJ2-7; TRBD2 might be the D (5 bases). The CDR3 runs to 15 residues. Germline V lookup: CDR1 SQVTM, CDR2 ANQGSEA. V lost 4 bases and J lost 6, with 22 bases in between. As DNA, the CDR3 is TGCAGCGTTGTCGGGGATGGAGGATTCTTTCTCGAGCAGTACTTC. As protein: CSVVGDGGFFLEQYF.

The chain combines TRBV6-5 with TRBJ1-5, with 9 nucleotides matching TRBD1. Germline V lookup: CDR1 MNHEY, CDR2 SVGAGI. The CDR3 is made up of 14 amino acids. Trimming took 4 bases from V and 5 from J; bases not matched to a gene: 3. The CDR3 coding sequence is TGTGCCAGCAGTTCCGACAGGGGGTATCAGCCCCAGCATTTT. Protein: CASSSDRGYQPQHF.

The chain employs TRBV11-2 and TRBJ1-2; no reliable D call. CDR1 and CDR2 from the germline V gene are SGHAT and FQNNGV. The CDR3 runs 12 residues. V dropped 1 base and J dropped 8 bases, with 8 bases sitting between them. The CDR3 protein is CASSLVKQGYTF. In nucleotides, the CDR3 is TGTGCCAGCAGCTTAGTGAAACAGGGCTACACCTTC. The complete variable domain, with remaining parts taken from reference TRBV11-2 and TRBJ1-2, reads EAGVAQSPRYKIIEKRQSVAFWCNPISGHATLYWYQQILGQGPKLLIQFQNNGVVDDSQLPKDRFSAERLKGVDSTLKIQPAKLEDSAVYLCASSLVKQGYTFGSGTRLTVV.

The V and J genes are TRBV11-3 and TRBJ2-1; 16 bases are shared with TRBD2. From germline, CDR1 is SGHNT and CDR2 YENEEA. This CDR3 is 18 amino acids long. The trim removed 8 bases at V and 8 bases at J, leaving 15 bases unmatched. CDR3 in amino acids: CASARRGLAGGHQDEQFF. CDR3 nucleotides: TGTGCCAGCGCCCGAAGGGGACTAGCGGGGGGGCATCAGGATGAGCAGTTCTTC.

This chain joins TRBV6-6 and TRBJ2-5, with 7 bases that match TRBD2. This CDR3 has 15 amino acids. Unmatched junction bases numbered 11, after V lost 4 bases and J lost 6 bases. CDR1 is MNHNY and CDR2 is SVGAGI in the germline V gene (reference sequence). The CDR3 DNA reads as TGTGCCAGCAGTTCCGAGCGGGGCGGTAGGAAGACCCAGTACTTC. Translating it yields CASSSERGGRKTQYF.

In its sample, this clone was seen a few times. V and J are TRBV12-3 or TRBV12-4 and TRBJ1-6; D ambiguous. V dropped 7 bases and J dropped 11 bases, with 15 bases sitting between them. The CDR3 is made up of 13 amino acids. The CDR3 DNA reads TGTGCCAGCACCCTACGGGGAGTGCCACCCCTCCACTTT. Translated: CASTLRGVPPLHF.

J is TRBJ1-1 and V is TRBV12-3 or TRBV12-4; no firm D call. The CDR3 contains 11 residues. V shed 6 bases and J shed 10 bases, with 12 bases lying between them. CDR3 nucleotide sequence: TGTGCCAGCAGACGTGGGGAGGGAGCTTTCTTT. Translation: CASRRGEGAFF.

The chain carries TRBV2 and TRBJ1-5; 9 nucleotides line up with TRBD1. The junction had 5 bases not matched to a gene; V was cut back by 8 bases and J by 6 bases. CDR3 size: 13 residues. Per the germline V gene, CDR1 is SNHLY and CDR2 is FYNNEI. Written as DNA, the CDR3 is TGTGCCAGCGGGGACAGGGTTGGTCAGCCCCAGCATTTT. Translation: CASGDRVGQPQHF.

This sequence joins TRBV5-1 and TRBJ1-2; D not resolved. Germline lookup yields CDR1 SGHRS and CDR2 YFSETQ. V lost 2 bases, J lost 3 bases, and 8 bases lay in between. This CDR3 region has 13 residues. The CDR3 sequence: CASSLQPYYGYTF. In DNA, the CDR3 is TGCGCCAGCAGCTTACAGCCATACTATGGCTACACCTTC.

The rearrangement joins TRBV27 to TRBJ1-1; weak D call: TRBD1 (6 bases). The length of the CDR3 is 14 residues. Germline V gene lookup returns CDR1 MNHEY and CDR2 SMNVEV (reference sequence). Trimming cost V 8 bases and J 5 bases, with 18 bases left between them. This chain's CDR3 is CASHPGGRITEAFF. CDR3 bases: TGTGCCAGCCACCCGGGGGGGCGCATTACTGAAGCTTTCTTT.

The rearrangement links TRBV2 to TRBJ1-5; 7 nucleotides match TRBD1. Germline CDR1 reads SNHLY; CDR2 reads FYNNEI. Trimming took 2 bases from V and 0 from J; bases not matched to a gene: 10. This CDR3 has 18 amino acids. The CDR3 region has the DNA TGTGCCAGCAGTGAAACAGGGCAGGGGGGTTATAGCAATCAGCCCCAGCATTTT. It is translated as CASSETGQGGYSNQPQHF.

The chain carries TRBV5-6 and TRBJ1-1, with a tentative D call TRBD1 (5 bases). CDR1 and CDR2 (germline): SGHDT, YYEEEE. Trimming pared 4 bases from V and 0 bases from J, leaving 13 bases between. The length of the CDR3 is 15 residues. CDR3 bases: TGTGCCAGCAGCATCCTGACAGCTCTGAACACTGAAGCTTTCTTT. It translates to CASSILTALNTEAFF.

The chain carries TRBV5-1 and TRBJ2-2, with 8 bases identical to TRBD1. With V trimmed by 4 bases and J by 1 base, 9 bases remained unmatched. This CDR3 region has 17 residues. From germline, CDR1 is SGHRS and CDR2 YFSETQ. The CDR3 DNA follows: TGCGCCAGCAGCATTTCTTCCGGGACAGGGAACACCGGGGAGCTGTTTTTT. This encodes CASSISSGTGNTGELFF. Using reference TRBV5-1 and TRBJ2-2 for the parts outside the CDR3, the full variable domain is KAGVTQTPRYLIKTRGQQVTLSCSPISGHRSVSWYQQTPGQGLQFLFEYFSETQRNKGNFPGRFSGRQFSNSRSEMNVSTLELGDSALYLCASSISSGTGNTGELFFGEGSRLTVL.

The gene calls are TRBV6-6 and TRBJ1-2, with 7 bases fitting TRBD1. Trimming took 6 bases from V and 4 from J; bases not matched to a gene: 5. CDR3 size: 13 residues. Germline-derived CDR1 and CDR2 are MNHNY and SVGAGI (reference sequence). Here the CDR3 reads CASSPQGTYGYTF. In DNA form, the CDR3 reads TGTGCCAGCAGCCCACAGGGGACCTATGGCTACACCTTC.

The chain employs TRBV5-6 and TRBJ2-3; TRBD1 is a possible D gene (6 bases). The germline V and J ends were trimmed by 2 bases and 1 base, with 8 bases remaining between them. CDR1 is SGHDT, CDR2 YYEEEE, per germline. There are 14 residues in the CDR3. CDR3 amino acids: CASSFNRGTDTQYF. DNA for the CDR3: TGTGCCAGCAGCTTTAACAGGGGCACAGATACGCAGTATTTT.

J is TRBJ2-5 and V is TRBV2, with D possibly being TRBD1 (6 bases). The CDR3 has 15 amino acids. Per the germline V gene, CDR1 is SNHLY and CDR2 is FYNNEI. Trimming cost V 6 bases and J 6 bases, with 20 bases left between them. For the CDR3, the DNA is TGTGCCAGCAGCAAGGACGGTCAGGGGAAGCAGACCCAGTACTTC. Its translation is CASSKDGQGKQTQYF.

About this clone itself: The junction departs from the called germline gene at one end, perhaps through a read error. The chain joins TRBV2 to TRBJ1-6, with D perhaps matching TRBD1 (6 bases). This CDR3 has 12 residues. CDR1 SNHLY and CDR2 FYNNEI come from the germline V gene. CDR3 coding DNA: TGTGCCAGCTATCAATCAGCCGGGACACTTATTTTT. This gives the protein CASYQSAGTLIF. Full variable domain (missing parts from reference TRBV2 and TRBJ1-6): EPEVTQTPSHQVTQMGQEVILRCVPISNHLYFYWYRQILGQKVEFLVSFYNNEISEKSEIFDDQFSVERPDGSNFTLKIRSTKLEDSAMYFCASYQSAGTLIFGNGTRLTVT.

The V and J genes are TRBV25-1 and TRBJ1-5; D remains unclear. The CDR3 totals 12 residues. CDR1 and CDR2 (germline): MGHDK, SYGVNS. Trimming left V 3 bases short and J 4 bases short, with 4 bases between. The CDR3 spells CASSERNQPQHF. In DNA form, the CDR3 reads TGTGCCAGCAGTGAGCGGAATCAGCCCCAGCATTTT.

This clone appeared a single time. The chain has TRBV7-6 and TRBJ2-1; 11 nucleotides line up with TRBD2. The V and J ends lost 4 bases and 4 bases, in that order; junction bases with no gene match: 9. CDR3 length equals 17 residues. Germline-derived CDR1 and CDR2 are SGHVS and FNYEAQ. CDR3 nucleotide sequence: TGTGCCAGCAGCTCCTCCTGGACTAGCGGGCTGTACAATGAGCAGTTCTTC. Translated: CASSSSWTSGLYNEQFF.

The V call is TRBV11-3, the J call TRBJ2-2; no firm D call. The germline V and J ends were trimmed by 1 base and 6 bases, with 9 bases remaining between them. The germline CDR1 and CDR2 sequences are SGHNT and YENEEA. The CDR3 sequence is 14 residues long. The CDR3 loop reads CASSLGRLSGELFF. CDR3 bases: TGTGCCAGCAGCTTAGGTCGACTTTCCGGGGAGCTGTTTTTT. Supplemented by reference TRBV11-3 and TRBJ2-2, the full variable domain reads EAGVVQSPRYKIIEKKQPVAFWCNPISGHNTLYWYLQNLGQGPELLIRYENEEAVDDSQLPKDRFSAERLKGVDSTLKIQPAELGDSAVYLCASSLGRLSGELFFGEGSRLTVL.

This clone was seen a few times. The V and J genes are TRBV15 and TRBJ2-7; 8 bases align to TRBD1. Germline-derived CDR1 and CDR2 are LNHNV and YYDKDF (reference sequence). CDR3 size: 15 residues. Trimming took 1 base from V and 5 from J; bases not matched to a gene: 7. CDR3 sequence (DNA): TGTGCCACCAGCAGAGGCGGGCAGGGGGCCCACGAGCAGTACTTC. This translates into CATSRGGQGAHEQYF. Using reference TRBV15 and TRBJ2-7 for the parts outside the CDR3, the full variable domain is DAMVIQNPRYQVTQFGKPVTLSCSQTLNHNVMYWYQQKSSQAPKLLFHYYDKDFNNEADTPDNFQSRRPNTSFCFLDIRSPGLGDTAMYLCATSRGGQGAHEQYFGPGTRLTVT.

The chain links TRBV6-5 to TRBJ1-1, with D maybe TRBD1 (5 bases). Trimming cost V 7 bases and J 1 base, with 13 bases left between them. Germline CDR1 and CDR2: MNHEY and SVGAGI. CDR3 length: 14 residues. CDR3 region: CASTRGGTNTEAFF. The CDR3 DNA follows: TGTGCCAGCACTCGCGGGGGGACGAACACTGAAGCTTTCTTT.

This rearrangement joins TRBV10-3 to TRBJ2-3; D might be TRBD1 (6 bases). CDR3 length: 13 residues. The V gene lost 5 bases and the J gene lost 3 bases, with 9 bases spanning the gap. Per the germline V gene, CDR1 is ENHRY and CDR2 is SYGVKD. This CDR3 is CAISTGLTDTQYF. The DNA of the CDR3 is TGTGCCATCAGTACAGGGTTAACAGATACGCAGTATTTT.

V and J are TRBV19 and TRBJ2-7, with 8 bases lining up with TRBD1. In germline, CDR1 is LNHDA, CDR2 SQIVND (reference sequence). The length of the CDR3 is 13 residues. V lost 6 bases and J lost 4; bases outside the gene matches: 5. The CDR3 coding sequence is TGTGCCAGTAGCAGACGGGACAGGTACGAGCAGTACTTC. It translates to CASSRRDRYEQYF.

In DNA form, the CDR3 reads TGTGCCATCTCCCCTGGACGGGAGAAGGGTTCACCCCTCCACTTT. Protein: CAISPGREKGSPLHF. The rearrangement links TRBV10-3 to TRBJ1-6; D gene unclear. With 8 bases removed from V and 9 bases from J, the gap between germline ends came to 20 bases. From germline, CDR1 is ENHRY and CDR2 SYGVKD. The CDR3 has 15 amino acids.